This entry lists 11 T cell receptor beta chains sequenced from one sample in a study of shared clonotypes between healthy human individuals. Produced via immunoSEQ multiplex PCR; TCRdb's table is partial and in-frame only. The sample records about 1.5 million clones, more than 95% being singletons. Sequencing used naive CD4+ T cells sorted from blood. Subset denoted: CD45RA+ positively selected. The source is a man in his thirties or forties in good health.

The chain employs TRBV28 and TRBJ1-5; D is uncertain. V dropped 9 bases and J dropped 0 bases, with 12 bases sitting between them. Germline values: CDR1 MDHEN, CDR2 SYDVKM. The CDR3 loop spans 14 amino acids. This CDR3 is CASHREYSNQPQHF. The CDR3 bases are TGTGCCAGTCACAGAGAATATAGCAATCAGCCCCAGCATTTT.

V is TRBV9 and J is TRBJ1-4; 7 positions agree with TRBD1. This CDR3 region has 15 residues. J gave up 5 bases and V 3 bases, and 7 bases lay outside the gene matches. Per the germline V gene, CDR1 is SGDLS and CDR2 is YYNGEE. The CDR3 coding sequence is TGTGCCAGCAGCGCGAAGGGACAGAAGAATGAAAAACTGTTTTTT. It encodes CASSAKGQKNEKLFF.

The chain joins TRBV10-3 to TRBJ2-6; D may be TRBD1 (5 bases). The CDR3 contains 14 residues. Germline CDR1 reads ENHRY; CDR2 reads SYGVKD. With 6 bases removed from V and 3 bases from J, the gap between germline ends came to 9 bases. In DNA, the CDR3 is TGTGCCATCAGGGCAGGGTATGGGGCCAACGTCCTGACTTTC. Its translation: CAIRAGYGANVLTF.

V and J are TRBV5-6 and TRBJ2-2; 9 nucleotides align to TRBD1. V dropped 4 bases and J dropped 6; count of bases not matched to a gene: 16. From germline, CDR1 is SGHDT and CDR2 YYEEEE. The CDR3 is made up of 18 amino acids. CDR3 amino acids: CASSRRRFRDRDAGELFF. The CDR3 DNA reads TGTGCCAGCAGCAGGAGGAGGTTCCGGGACAGGGACGCCGGGGAGCTGTTTTTT.

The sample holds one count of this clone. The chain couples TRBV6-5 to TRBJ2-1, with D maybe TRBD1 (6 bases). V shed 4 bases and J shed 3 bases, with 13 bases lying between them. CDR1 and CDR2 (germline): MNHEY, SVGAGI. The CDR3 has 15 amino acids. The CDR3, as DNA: TGTGCCAGCAGTTTCTACAGGGAATTCTACAATGAGCAGTTCTTC. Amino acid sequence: CASSFYREFYNEQFF.

DNA for the CDR3: TGCAGCGTTGAAGGGCTAGCGGGAGGTCAAGATACGCAGTATTTT. Encoded protein: CSVEGLAGGQDTQYF. J is TRBJ2-3 and V is TRBV29-1; 11 bases are a match to TRBD2. The CDR3 runs to 15 residues. Germline V CDR1 and CDR2: SQVTM, ANQGSEA. J gave up 5 bases and V 1 base, and 5 bases lay outside the gene matches.

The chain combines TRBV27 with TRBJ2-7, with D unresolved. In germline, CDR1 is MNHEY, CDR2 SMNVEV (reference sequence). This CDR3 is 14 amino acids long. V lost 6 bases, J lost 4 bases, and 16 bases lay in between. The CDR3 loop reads CASSSRLALYEQYF. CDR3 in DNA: TGTGCCAGCAGCTCGAGACTCGCTCTGTACGAGCAGTACTTC.

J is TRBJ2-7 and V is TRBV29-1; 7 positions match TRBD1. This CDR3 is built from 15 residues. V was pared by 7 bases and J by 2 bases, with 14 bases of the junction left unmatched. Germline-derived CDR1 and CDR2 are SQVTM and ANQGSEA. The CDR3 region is CSATKGAKKAYEQYF. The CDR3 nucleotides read TGCAGCGCCACGAAGGGGGCGAAGAAAGCCTACGAGCAGTACTTC.

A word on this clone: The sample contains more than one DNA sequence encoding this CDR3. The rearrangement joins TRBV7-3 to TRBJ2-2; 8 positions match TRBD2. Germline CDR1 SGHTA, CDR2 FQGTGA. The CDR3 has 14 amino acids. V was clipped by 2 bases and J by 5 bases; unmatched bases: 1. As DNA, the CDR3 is TGTGCCAGCAGCTTACTAGCGGGTACCGGGGAGCTGTTTTTT. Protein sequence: CASSLLAGTGELFF.

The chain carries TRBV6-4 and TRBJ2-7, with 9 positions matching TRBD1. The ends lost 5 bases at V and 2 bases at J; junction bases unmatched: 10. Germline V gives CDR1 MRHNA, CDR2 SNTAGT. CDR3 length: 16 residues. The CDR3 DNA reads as TGTGCCAGCAGTACCACCGGACAGGGGACTCCCTACGAGCAGTACTTC. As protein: CASSTTGQGTPYEQYF.

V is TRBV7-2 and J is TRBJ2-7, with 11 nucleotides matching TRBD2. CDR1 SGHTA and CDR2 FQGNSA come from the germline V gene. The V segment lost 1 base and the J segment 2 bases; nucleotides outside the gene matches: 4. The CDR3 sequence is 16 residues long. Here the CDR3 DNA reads TGTGCCAGCAGCTTAGAGGGGACTAGCGGTACCTACGAGCAGTACTTC. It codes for CASSLEGTSGTYEQYF.